This T cell receptor beta chain was sequenced in a study of cytomegalovirus exposure and HLA in healthy donors. Study-level background: From HLA-typed donors, an early data release held tens of millions of unique TCRs.

PCR used 60 Vbeta primers and 13 Jbeta primers. TCRdb keeps only in-frame clones here, not all; method: immunoSEQ multiplex PCR. Here the sample spans about 140,000 clones, around 76% being singletons. About this clone: This same CDR3 is encoded by further DNA sequences in the sample.

Donors were nominally healthy when sampled, though unrecorded immune exposures were likely. This clonotype was obtained from a male donor in good health and CMV-seronegative. Sequenced sample: PBMCs.

CDR3 sequence reads: CASSRRGTYEQYF. The CDR3 DNA reads TGTGCCAGTAGTCGGCGCGGAACCTACGAGCAGTACTTC. This chain links TRBV19 with TRBJ2-7; D unclear. The CDR3 loop spans 13 amino acids. Germline assignment: CDR1 LNHDA and CDR2 SQIVND (reference sequence). Trimming took off 5 bases at V and 2 bases at J, with 10 bases between the two ends.